Each of the 32 T cell receptor beta chains below was sequenced from the same sample in a study of OX40 agonist ivuxolimab in advanced cancers. The repertoire was sequenced with immunoSEQ multiplex PCR; TCRdb's copy has only in-frame clones and lacks some. The sample records roughly 83,000 clones, 65% to 85% being singletons. Sample: CD4+ or CD8+ T cells sorted from blood, taken in a trial of the OX40 agonist ivuxolimab. The origin of the receptors is an adult with an advanced solid tumor such as melanoma, head and neck, liver or kidney cancer.

The rearrangement uses TRBV6-5 and TRBJ1-1; D remains ambiguous. V lost 6 bases and J lost 4, with 15 bases in between. Germline V gene sequence: CDR1 MNHEY, CDR2 SVGAGI. This CDR3 spans 14 amino acids. The CDR3 protein is CASSRAFAGTEAFF. The CDR3 nucleotides are TGTGCCAGCAGCCGGGCCTTCGCGGGCACTGAAGCTTTCTTT.

This chain joins TRBV9 and TRBJ2-7; D may be TRBD1 (5 bases). CDR3 length equals 18 residues. CDR1 is SGDLS and CDR2 is YYNGEE in the germline V gene. The V and J ends lost 0 bases and 0 bases respectively, with 19 bases between them. The CDR3 spells CASSVAPSLNRPSYEQYF. The CDR3 bases are TGTGCCAGCAGCGTAGCCCCTTCTCTCAACAGGCCCTCCTACGAGCAGTACTTC.

In DNA form, the CDR3 reads TGTGCCAGCAGCCCTAGGGGGGGAGACTATGGCTACACCTTC. Residues: CASSPRGGDYGYTF. The V call is TRBV5-4, the J call TRBJ1-2; D is perhaps TRBD1 (6 bases). The CDR3 covers 14 residues. Germline V gene lookup returns CDR1 SGHNT and CDR2 YYREEE (reference sequence). With 4 bases removed from V and 3 bases from J, the gap between germline ends came to 13 bases.

The chain is built from TRBV10-2 and TRBJ2-1; D unresolved. The CDR3 has 12 residues. The V gene's germline CDR1 is WSHSY and CDR2 SAAADI. Trimming pared 7 bases from V and 9 bases from J, leaving 13 bases between. This CDR3 reads CASTPANGEQFF. The DNA for the CDR3 is TGCGCCAGCACCCCAGCCAATGGTGAGCAGTTCTTC.

This chain connects TRBV19 to TRBJ1-5, with a tentative D call TRBD1 (6 bases). Germline assignment: CDR1 LNHDA and CDR2 SQIVND (reference sequence). Trimming took 4 bases from V and 2 from J, leaving 9 bases between them. The CDR3 is made up of 14 amino acids. This CDR3 reads CASSTRQGNQPQHF. In nucleotides, the CDR3 is TGTGCCAGTAGTACCCGACAGGGCAATCAGCCCCAGCATTTT.

The chain recombines TRBV10-3 with TRBJ2-7; D tentatively fits TRBD1 or TRBD2 (6 bases each). Germline CDR1 and CDR2: ENHRY and SYGVKD. V shed 6 bases and J shed 3 bases, with 12 bases lying between them. The CDR3 runs 13 residues. The DNA for the CDR3 is TGTGCCATCAGCGCGGGACAAGGCTACGAGCAGTACTTC. Amino acids: CAISAGQGYEQYF.

Only one count was recorded for this clone. The V and J genes are TRBV7-8 and TRBJ2-5; D possibly matches TRBD1 or TRBD2 (5 bases each). CDR3 length: 13 amino acids. Germline CDR1 SGHVS, CDR2 FQNEAQ. V lost 7 bases, J lost 3 bases, and 12 bases lay in between. The CDR3 loop is CASNTRGEETQYF. The CDR3 nucleotides read TGTGCCAGCAACACTAGAGGGGAAGAGACCCAGTACTTC.

V is TRBV19 and J is TRBJ2-2; D gene unclear. From germline, CDR1 is LNHDA and CDR2 SQIVND (reference sequence). Trimming pared 4 bases from V and 0 bases from J, leaving 6 bases between. The CDR3 contains 14 residues. CDR3 protein: CASSSRSNTGELFF. For the CDR3, the DNA is TGTGCCAGTAGTAGCAGATCGAACACCGGGGAGCTGTTTTTT.

The chain uses TRBV6-5 and TRBJ1-1; D is ambiguous. CDR3 length equals 13 residues. Germline loops: CDR1 MNHEY, CDR2 SVGAGI. Trimming cost V 4 bases and J 1 base, with 7 bases left between them. The CDR3 DNA sequence: TGTGCCAGCAGTTTCGGCAGGAACACTGAAGCTTTCTTT. The encoded protein is CASSFGRNTEAFF.

V gene TRBV4-2 combines with J gene TRBJ2-5; D remains unclear. V was pared by 2 bases and J by 7 bases, with 14 bases between. The CDR3 spans 14 residues. The germline gives CDR1 LGHNA, CDR2 YNFKEQ. CDR3 sequence (DNA): TGTGCCAGCAGCCAACCTGACTCCTTGGGGACCCAGTACTTC. Protein: CASSQPDSLGTQYF.

The chain has TRBV7-3 and TRBJ2-3, with D uncertain. The CDR3 contains 15 residues. Per the germline V gene, CDR1 is SGHTA and CDR2 is FQGTGA. Trimming took off 1 base at V and 6 bases at J, with 14 bases between the two ends. The CDR3 DNA is TGTGCCAGCAGCTTAAGGCCCCTAGTAGGCGATACGCAGTATTTT. Its protein is CASSLRPLVGDTQYF. Together with reference TRBV7-3 and TRBJ2-3, the CDR3 gives the full variable domain: GAGVSQTPSNKVTEKGKYVELRCDPISGHTALYWYRQSLGQGPEFLIYFQGTGAADDSGLPNDRFFAVRPEGSVSTLKIQRTERGDSAVYLCASSLRPLVGDTQYFGPGTRLTVL.

V gene TRBV19 combines with J gene TRBJ2-2; no reliable D call. V was trimmed by 6 bases and J by 3 bases, leaving 8 bases between them. CDR1 and CDR2 from the germline V gene are LNHDA and SQIVND (reference sequence). The CDR3 is 13 residues long. As DNA, the CDR3 is TGTGCCAGTAGCCAGGATTACACCGGGGAGCTGTTTTTT. It translates to CASSQDYTGELFF.

This clone was detected only a few times. This chain joins TRBV2 and TRBJ1-5; D unclear. V was cut by 7 bases and J by 2 bases, with 9 bases left in between. Germline lookup yields CDR1 SNHLY and CDR2 FYNNEI. The CDR3 sequence is 13 residues long. DNA of the CDR3: TGTGCCAGCACGGGGAGAGGCAATCAGCCCCAGCATTTT. As protein: CASTGRGNQPQHF. Drawing the rest from reference TRBV2 and TRBJ1-5, the complete variable domain is EPEVTQTPSHQVTQMGQEVILRCVPISNHLYFYWYRQILGQKVEFLVSFYNNEISEKSEIFDDQFSVERPDGSNFTLKIRSTKLEDSAMYFCASTGRGNQPQHFGDGTRLSIL.

This clone has only a few counts. J is TRBJ1-2 and V is TRBV11-2; D uncertain. The germline V gene has CDR1 SGHAT and CDR2 FQNNGV. Trimming took off 0 bases at V and 2 bases at J, with 19 bases between the two ends. CDR3 length equals 18 residues. The CDR3 coding sequence is TGTGCCAGCAGCTTAGATAAAGGAGGGCAGCTTCTCAACTATGGCTACACCTTC. Amino acids: CASSLDKGGQLLNYGYTF.

This clone appeared a single time. The chain joins TRBV7-2 to TRBJ2-3, with D possibly being TRBD2 (6 bases). In germline, CDR1 is SGHTA, CDR2 FQGNSA. V was cut by 8 bases and J by 3 bases, with 12 bases left in between. The length of the CDR3 is 13 residues. CDR3: CASGSGVTDTQYF. The CDR3 DNA sequence: TGTGCCAGCGGATCGGGAGTTACAGATACGCAGTATTTT.

The table lists this clone with a count of one. The chain links TRBV10-3 to TRBJ1-1, with D hard to call. CDR1 is ENHRY, CDR2 SYGVKD, per germline. V was trimmed by 0 bases and J by 1 base, leaving 6 bases between them. CDR3 length equals 14 residues. The CDR3 sequence: CAISESGGNTEAFF. For the CDR3, the DNA is TGTGCCATCAGTGAGTCAGGAGGGAACACTGAAGCTTTCTTT.

The chain recombines TRBV30 with TRBJ2-1; TRBD2 aligns across 12 bases. The CDR3 is 16 residues long. Germline V CDR1 and CDR2: GTSNPN, SVGIG (reference sequence). Unmatched junction bases numbered 17, after V lost 4 bases and J lost 13 bases. The CDR3 is CAWTPRTSGKGGFQFF. CDR3 DNA: TGTGCCTGGACCCCTAGGACTAGCGGGAAAGGGGGCTTTCAGTTCTTC.

The rearrangement joins TRBV6-5 to TRBJ1-1, with 8 nucleotides matching TRBD1. V shed 4 bases and J 5 bases; nucleotides not matched to a gene: 12. In germline, CDR1 is MNHEY, CDR2 SVGAGI. CDR3 length: 16 residues. This chain's CDR3 is CASSSRTSDRETEAFF. In DNA, the CDR3 is TGTGCCAGCAGTTCCCGAACCTCGGACAGGGAAACTGAAGCTTTCTTT.

The rearrangement links TRBV30 to TRBJ1-2; 8 bases map to TRBD1. This CDR3 spans 13 amino acids. V was pared by 4 bases and J by 7 bases, with 8 bases of the junction left unmatched. Germline values: CDR1 GTSNPN, CDR2 SVGIG (reference sequence). CDR3 in DNA: TGTGCCTGGACCCCCCCAGGGGGCTCTGGCTACACCTTC. Residues: CAWTPPGGSGYTF.

V usage is TRBV11-2 and J usage is TRBJ1-1; 8 bases map to TRBD1. The J segment lost 4 bases and the V segment lost 5 bases, leaving 3 bases of the junction unmatched. The CDR3 length is 13 residues. Germline values: CDR1 SGHAT, CDR2 FQNNGV. This CDR3 is CASSVTGGTEAFF. The CDR3 region has the DNA TGTGCCAGCAGCGTTACAGGGGGCACTGAAGCTTTCTTT.

This clone was seen only once. The chain has TRBV5-1 and TRBJ2-3; a possible D gene is TRBD2 (7 bases). The CDR3 runs 14 residues. The V gene lost 10 bases and the J gene lost 0 bases, with 15 bases spanning the gap. Per germline, CDR1 SGHRS and CDR2 YFSETQ. CDR3 DNA: TGCGCCTCCCGAGGGGGGGGGAGCACAGATACGCAGTATTTT. Translated: CASRGGGSTDTQYF.

The genes are TRBV9 and TRBJ1-1; 11 bases are a match to TRBD1. Germline values: CDR1 SGDLS, CDR2 YYNGEE. The length of the CDR3 is 16 residues. The junction had 6 bases not matched to a gene; V was cut back by 4 bases and J by 1 base. This chain's CDR3 is CASSPGTGGSNTEAFF. CDR3 DNA sequence: TGTGCCAGCAGCCCCGGGACAGGGGGATCGAACACTGAAGCTTTCTTT.

The rearrangement links TRBV5-1 to TRBJ2-7; D remains ambiguous. The CDR3 spans 15 residues. Germline V gene lookup returns CDR1 SGHRS and CDR2 YFSETQ. Trimming stripped 0 bases from V and 0 bases from J, with 10 bases between. The CDR3 loop is CASSLGQLFSYEQYF. CDR3 DNA sequence: TGCGCCAGCAGCTTGGGGCAGCTTTTCTCCTACGAGCAGTACTTC.

This clone was seen only a few times. The chain employs TRBV6-6 and TRBJ1-5; D remains ambiguous. V lost 0 bases and J 6 bases, leaving 6 bases between the germline ends. CDR1 is MNHNY, CDR2 SVGAGI, per germline (reference sequence). The CDR3 runs 13 residues. CDR3 DNA: TGTGCCAGCAGTTACTCATCCACTCAGCCCCAGCATTTT. Protein: CASSYSSTQPQHF.

The V call is TRBV5-5, the J call TRBJ1-5; D gene uncertain. V was shortened by 0 bases and J by 0 bases, with 10 bases between the two germline ends. The CDR3 totals 16 residues. Germline loops: CDR1 SGHKS, CDR2 YYEKEE (reference sequence). CDR3 sequence reads: CASSLVDGYSNQPQHF. In nucleotides, the CDR3 is TGTGCCAGCAGCTTGGTTGACGGATATAGCAATCAGCCCCAGCATTTT.

This rearrangement joins TRBV25-1 to TRBJ1-1; maybe TRBD1 (6 bases). V gave up 6 bases and J gave up 6 bases, with 14 bases separating them. CDR1 MGHDK and CDR2 SYGVNS come from the germline V gene. This CDR3 contains 13 residues. CDR3 DNA sequence: TGTGCCAGCAGAGAACAGGGCCGGTCTGAAGCTTTCTTT. This codes for CASREQGRSEAFF.

This chain uses TRBV19 with TRBJ2-2; 9 bases align to TRBD1. The V segment lost 5 bases and the J segment 3 bases; nucleotides outside the gene matches: 7. This CDR3 is built from 16 residues. Germline V gene lookup returns CDR1 LNHDA and CDR2 SQIVND (reference sequence). The CDR3 nucleotides are TGTGCCAGTAGTTCCTGGACAGGGGAAGACACCGGGGAGCTGTTTTTT. Residues: CASSSWTGEDTGELFF.

This clone was detected once. The J gene is TRBJ1-1, the V gene TRBV19; 7 positions agree with TRBD1. This CDR3 region has 14 residues. CDR1 and CDR2 from the germline V gene are LNHDA and SQIVND (reference sequence). The trim removed 6 bases at V and 6 bases at J, leaving 10 bases unmatched. CDR3 sequence reads: CASRGRQGDPEAFF. CDR3 nucleotide sequence: TGTGCCAGTAGGGGTAGACAGGGAGATCCTGAAGCTTTCTTT.

This clone appeared a few times. The V call is TRBV5-8, the J call TRBJ2-7; D remains unclear. Trimming took off 1 base at V and 5 bases at J, with 7 bases between the two ends. CDR3 length: 12 amino acids. The germline CDR1 and CDR2 sequences are SGHTS and YDEGEE. In DNA, the CDR3 is TGTGCCAGCAGCTTGACTGCCCACGAGCAGTACTTC. Encoded protein: CASSLTAHEQYF. The full variable domain, rest sourced from reference TRBV5-8 and TRBJ2-7, is EAGVTQSPTHLIKTRGQQATLRCSPISGHTSVYWYQQALGLGLQFLLWYDEGEERNRGNFPPRFSGRQFPNYSSELNVNALELEDSALYLCASSLTAHEQYFGPGTRLTVT.

The V call is TRBV2, the J call TRBJ2-5, with 9 nucleotides matching TRBD1. The DNA matches TRBJ2-7 better at its end, which makes the J call doubtful. Germline CDR1 reads SNHLY; CDR2 reads FYNNEI. This CDR3 contains 14 residues. The CDR3 DNA sequence: TGTGCCAGCAGTGTAGCCGGGACAGGGACCGAGCAGTACTTC. Protein: CASSVAGTGTEQYF.

The rearrangement joins TRBV6-1 to TRBJ1-5; 8 bases are a match to TRBD1. This CDR3 has 14 residues. The germline gives CDR1 MNHNS, CDR2 SASEGT. The V and J ends lost 9 bases and 6 bases, in that order; junction bases with no gene match: 10. Here the CDR3 reads CASIRTGSVQPQHF. The CDR3 region has the DNA TGTGCCAGTATTCGGACAGGGAGTGTTCAGCCCCAGCATTTT.

The V call is TRBV4-3, the J call TRBJ2-3; D gene ambiguous. This CDR3 has 15 amino acids. V lost 0 bases and J lost 1, with 8 bases in between. Germline loops: CDR1 LGHNA, CDR2 YSLEER. CDR3 residues: CASSQDRPGTDTQYF. DNA for the CDR3: TGCGCCAGCAGCCAAGATCGGCCGGGCACAGATACGCAGTATTTT.